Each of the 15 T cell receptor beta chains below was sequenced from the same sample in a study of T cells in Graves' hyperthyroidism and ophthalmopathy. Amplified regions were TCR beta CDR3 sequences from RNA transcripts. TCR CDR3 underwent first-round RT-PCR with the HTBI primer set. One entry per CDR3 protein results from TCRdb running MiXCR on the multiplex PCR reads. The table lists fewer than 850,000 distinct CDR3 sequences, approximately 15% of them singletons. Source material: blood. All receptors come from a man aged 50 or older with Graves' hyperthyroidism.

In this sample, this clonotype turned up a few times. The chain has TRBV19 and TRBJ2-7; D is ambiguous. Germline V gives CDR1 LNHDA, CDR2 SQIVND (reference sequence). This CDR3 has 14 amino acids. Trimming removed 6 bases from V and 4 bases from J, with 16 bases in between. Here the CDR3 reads CASSPDGLGYEQYF. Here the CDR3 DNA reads TGTGCCAGTAGCCCGGACGGGTTAGGGTACGAGCAGTACTTC. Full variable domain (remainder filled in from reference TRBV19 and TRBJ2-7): DGGITQSPKYLFRKEGQNVTLSCEQNLNHDAMYWYRQDPGQGLRLIYYSQIVNDFQKGDIAEGYSVSREKKESFPLTVTSAQKNPTAFYLCASSPDGLGYEQYFGPGTRLTVT.

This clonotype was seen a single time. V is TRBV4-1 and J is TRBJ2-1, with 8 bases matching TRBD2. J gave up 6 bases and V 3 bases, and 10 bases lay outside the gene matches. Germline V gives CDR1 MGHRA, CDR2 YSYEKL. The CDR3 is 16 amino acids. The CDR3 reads CASSHREREWSNEQFF. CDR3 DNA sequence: TGCGCCAGCAGCCACAGGGAGCGGGAGTGGAGCAATGAGCAGTTCTTC.

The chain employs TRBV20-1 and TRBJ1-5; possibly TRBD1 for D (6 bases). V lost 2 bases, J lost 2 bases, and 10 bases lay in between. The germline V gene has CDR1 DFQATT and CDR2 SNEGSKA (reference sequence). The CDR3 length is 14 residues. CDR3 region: CSARRGERNQPQHF. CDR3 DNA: TGCAGTGCTAGAAGGGGGGAACGCAATCAGCCCCAGCATTTT.

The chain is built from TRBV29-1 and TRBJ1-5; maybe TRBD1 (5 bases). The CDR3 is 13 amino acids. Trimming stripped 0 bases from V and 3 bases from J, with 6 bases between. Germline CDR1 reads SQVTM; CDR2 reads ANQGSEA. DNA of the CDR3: TGCAGCGTTGAAGAGACAGACAATCAGCCCCAGCATTTT. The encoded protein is CSVEETDNQPQHF.

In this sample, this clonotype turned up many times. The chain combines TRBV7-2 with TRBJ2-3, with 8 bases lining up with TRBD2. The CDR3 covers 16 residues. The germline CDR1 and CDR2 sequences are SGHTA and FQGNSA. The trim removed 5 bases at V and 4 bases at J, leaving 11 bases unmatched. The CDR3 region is CASSPGLAPRADTQYF. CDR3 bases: TGTGCCAGCAGCCCAGGACTAGCCCCGAGAGCAGATACGCAGTATTTT.

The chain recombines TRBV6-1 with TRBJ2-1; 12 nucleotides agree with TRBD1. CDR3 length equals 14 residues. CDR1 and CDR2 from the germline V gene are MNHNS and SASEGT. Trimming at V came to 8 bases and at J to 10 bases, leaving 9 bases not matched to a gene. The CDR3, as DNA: TGTGCCAGCGGGGGGGGACAGGGGGCTCGAGAGCAGTTCTTC. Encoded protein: CASGGGQGAREQFF.

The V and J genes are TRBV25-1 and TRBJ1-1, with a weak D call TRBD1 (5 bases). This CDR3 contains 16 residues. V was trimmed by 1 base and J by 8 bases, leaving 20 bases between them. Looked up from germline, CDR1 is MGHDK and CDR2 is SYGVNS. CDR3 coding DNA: TGTGCCAGCAGTGAATCTGGGGCAGGGTTTGTTGGGGAAGCTTTCTTT. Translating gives CASSESGAGFVGEAFF. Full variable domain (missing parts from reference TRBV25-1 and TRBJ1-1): EADIYQTPRYLVIGTGKKITLECSQTMGHDKMYWYQQDPGMELHLIHYSYGVNSTEKGDLSSESTVSRIRTEHFPLTLESARPSHTSQYLCASSESGAGFVGEAFFGQGTRLTVV.

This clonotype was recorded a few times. CDR3 in amino acids: CASLKSETQYF. The CDR3 nucleotides read TGTGCCAGCCTCAAGAGTGAGACCCAGTACTTC. The chain has TRBV6-2 or TRBV6-3 and TRBJ2-5; D is undetermined. Germline CDR1 reads MNHEY; CDR2 reads SVGEGT. Trimming shortened V by 8 bases and J by 5 bases, and 9 bases separated the two germline ends. The length of the CDR3 is 11 residues.

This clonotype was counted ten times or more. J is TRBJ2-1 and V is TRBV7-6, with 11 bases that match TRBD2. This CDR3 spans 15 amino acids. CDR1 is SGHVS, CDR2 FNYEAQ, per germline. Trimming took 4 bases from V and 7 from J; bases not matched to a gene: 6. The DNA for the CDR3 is TGTGCCAGCAGCTACCTAGCGGGAGGTCTTAATGAGCAGTTCTTC. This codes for CASSYLAGGLNEQFF.

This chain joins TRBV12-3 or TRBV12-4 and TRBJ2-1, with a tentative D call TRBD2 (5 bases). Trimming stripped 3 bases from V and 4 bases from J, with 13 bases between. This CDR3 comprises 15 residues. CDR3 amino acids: CASSFDSGLYNEQFF. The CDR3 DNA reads TGTGCCAGCAGTTTTGATTCGGGGTTATACAATGAGCAGTTCTTC.

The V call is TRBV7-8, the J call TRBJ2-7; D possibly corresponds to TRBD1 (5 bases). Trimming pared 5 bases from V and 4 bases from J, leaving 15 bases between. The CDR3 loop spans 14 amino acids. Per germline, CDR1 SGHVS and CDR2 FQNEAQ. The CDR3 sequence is CASSPLRGWYEQYF. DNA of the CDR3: TGTGCCAGCAGCCCCCTTAGGGGCTGGTACGAGCAGTACTTC.

CDR3 nucleotide sequence: TGTGCCAGCAATCAGGGGAATAGCAATCAGCCCCAGCATTTT. The encoded protein is CASNQGNSNQPQHF. The rearrangement uses TRBV6-2 or TRBV6-3 and TRBJ1-5; D is possibly TRBD1 (6 bases). Germline V gene sequence: CDR1 MNHEY, CDR2 SVGEGT. V was clipped by 7 bases and J by 0 bases, with 10 bases between them. The CDR3 sequence is 14 residues long.

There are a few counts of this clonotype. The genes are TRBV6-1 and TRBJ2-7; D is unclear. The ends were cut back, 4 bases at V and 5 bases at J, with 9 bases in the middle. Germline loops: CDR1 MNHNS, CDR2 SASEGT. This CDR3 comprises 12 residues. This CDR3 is CASSVAINEQYF. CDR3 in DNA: TGTGCCAGCAGTGTGGCTATCAACGAGCAGTACTTC.

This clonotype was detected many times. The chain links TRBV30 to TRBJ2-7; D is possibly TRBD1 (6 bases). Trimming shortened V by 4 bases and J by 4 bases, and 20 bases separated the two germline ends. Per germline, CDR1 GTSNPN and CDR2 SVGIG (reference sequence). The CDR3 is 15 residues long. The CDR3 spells CAWTKSTGRSYEQYF. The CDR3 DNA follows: TGTGCCTGGACCAAATCTACAGGGCGTTCTTACGAGCAGTACTTC.

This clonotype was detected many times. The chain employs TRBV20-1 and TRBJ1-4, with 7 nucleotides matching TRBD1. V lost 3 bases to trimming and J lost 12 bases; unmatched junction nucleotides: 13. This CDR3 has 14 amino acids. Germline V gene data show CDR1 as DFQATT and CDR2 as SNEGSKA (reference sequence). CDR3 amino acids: CSARPRGPEGELFF. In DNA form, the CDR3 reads TGCAGTGCTAGGCCAAGGGGGCCTGAAGGCGAACTGTTTTTT.